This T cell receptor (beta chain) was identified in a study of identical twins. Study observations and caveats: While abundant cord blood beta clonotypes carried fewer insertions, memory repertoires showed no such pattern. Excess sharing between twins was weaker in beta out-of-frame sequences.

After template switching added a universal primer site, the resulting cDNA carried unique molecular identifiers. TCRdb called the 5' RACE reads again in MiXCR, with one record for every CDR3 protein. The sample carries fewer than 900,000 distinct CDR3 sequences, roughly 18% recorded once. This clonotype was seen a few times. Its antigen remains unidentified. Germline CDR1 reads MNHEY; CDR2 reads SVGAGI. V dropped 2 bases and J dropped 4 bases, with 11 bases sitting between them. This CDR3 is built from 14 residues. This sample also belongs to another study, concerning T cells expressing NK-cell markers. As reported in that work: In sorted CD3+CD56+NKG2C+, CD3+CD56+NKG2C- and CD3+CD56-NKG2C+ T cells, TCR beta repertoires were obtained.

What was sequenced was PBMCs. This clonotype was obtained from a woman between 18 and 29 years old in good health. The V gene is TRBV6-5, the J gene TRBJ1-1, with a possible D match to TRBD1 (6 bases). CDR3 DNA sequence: TGTGCCAGCAGTTACCGACAGGCCTCCACTGAAGCTTTCTTT. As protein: CASSYRQASTEAFF.